This entry describes one T cell receptor beta chain. Measured with immunoSEQ multiplex PCR; TCRdb has only the in-frame clones, and not every one. This sample has around 130,000 clones, with around 86% found just once. The data were obtained in a study of blood T cell repertoires in COVID-19. Study background: T cells, B-cell-depleted T cells, or PBMCs provided the cDNA or gDNA that served as material.

The CDR3 is made up of 18 amino acids. Germline loops: CDR1 LNHDA, CDR2 SQIVND (reference sequence). V lost 5 bases to trimming and J lost 4 bases; unmatched junction nucleotides: 17. Sequencing input: PBMCs or T cells enriched from blood (not recorded which). The chain links TRBV19 to TRBJ1-2, with TRBD1 identical over 9 bases. This TCR derives from a man aged 25-45 years who had recovered from COVID-19. CDR3: CASSSFSGTGNPPYGYTF. Here the CDR3 DNA reads TGTGCCAGTAGTTCCTTTTCCGGGACAGGGAATCCCCCCTATGGCTACACCTTC.